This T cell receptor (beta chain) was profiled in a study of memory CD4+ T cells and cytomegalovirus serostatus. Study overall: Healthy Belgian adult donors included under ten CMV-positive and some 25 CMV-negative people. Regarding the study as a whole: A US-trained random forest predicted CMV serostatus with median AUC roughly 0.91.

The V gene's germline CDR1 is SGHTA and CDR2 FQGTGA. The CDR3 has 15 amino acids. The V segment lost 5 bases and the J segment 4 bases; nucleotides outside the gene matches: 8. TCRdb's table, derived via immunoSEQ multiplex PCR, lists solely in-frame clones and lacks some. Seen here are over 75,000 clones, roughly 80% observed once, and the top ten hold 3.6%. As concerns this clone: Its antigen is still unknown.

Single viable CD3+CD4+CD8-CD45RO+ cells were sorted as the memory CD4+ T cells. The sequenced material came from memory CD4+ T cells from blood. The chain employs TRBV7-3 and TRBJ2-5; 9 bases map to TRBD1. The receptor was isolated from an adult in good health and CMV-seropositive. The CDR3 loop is CASSRTGQGGETQYF. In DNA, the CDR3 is TGTGCCAGCAGCCGAACGGGACAGGGAGGAGAGACCCAGTACTTC. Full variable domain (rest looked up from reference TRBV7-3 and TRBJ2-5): GAGVSQTPSNKVTEKGKYVELRCDPISGHTALYWYRQSLGQGPEFLIYFQGTGAADDSGLPNDRFFAVRPEGSVSTLKIQRTERGDSAVYLCASSRTGQGGETQYFGPGTRLLVL.